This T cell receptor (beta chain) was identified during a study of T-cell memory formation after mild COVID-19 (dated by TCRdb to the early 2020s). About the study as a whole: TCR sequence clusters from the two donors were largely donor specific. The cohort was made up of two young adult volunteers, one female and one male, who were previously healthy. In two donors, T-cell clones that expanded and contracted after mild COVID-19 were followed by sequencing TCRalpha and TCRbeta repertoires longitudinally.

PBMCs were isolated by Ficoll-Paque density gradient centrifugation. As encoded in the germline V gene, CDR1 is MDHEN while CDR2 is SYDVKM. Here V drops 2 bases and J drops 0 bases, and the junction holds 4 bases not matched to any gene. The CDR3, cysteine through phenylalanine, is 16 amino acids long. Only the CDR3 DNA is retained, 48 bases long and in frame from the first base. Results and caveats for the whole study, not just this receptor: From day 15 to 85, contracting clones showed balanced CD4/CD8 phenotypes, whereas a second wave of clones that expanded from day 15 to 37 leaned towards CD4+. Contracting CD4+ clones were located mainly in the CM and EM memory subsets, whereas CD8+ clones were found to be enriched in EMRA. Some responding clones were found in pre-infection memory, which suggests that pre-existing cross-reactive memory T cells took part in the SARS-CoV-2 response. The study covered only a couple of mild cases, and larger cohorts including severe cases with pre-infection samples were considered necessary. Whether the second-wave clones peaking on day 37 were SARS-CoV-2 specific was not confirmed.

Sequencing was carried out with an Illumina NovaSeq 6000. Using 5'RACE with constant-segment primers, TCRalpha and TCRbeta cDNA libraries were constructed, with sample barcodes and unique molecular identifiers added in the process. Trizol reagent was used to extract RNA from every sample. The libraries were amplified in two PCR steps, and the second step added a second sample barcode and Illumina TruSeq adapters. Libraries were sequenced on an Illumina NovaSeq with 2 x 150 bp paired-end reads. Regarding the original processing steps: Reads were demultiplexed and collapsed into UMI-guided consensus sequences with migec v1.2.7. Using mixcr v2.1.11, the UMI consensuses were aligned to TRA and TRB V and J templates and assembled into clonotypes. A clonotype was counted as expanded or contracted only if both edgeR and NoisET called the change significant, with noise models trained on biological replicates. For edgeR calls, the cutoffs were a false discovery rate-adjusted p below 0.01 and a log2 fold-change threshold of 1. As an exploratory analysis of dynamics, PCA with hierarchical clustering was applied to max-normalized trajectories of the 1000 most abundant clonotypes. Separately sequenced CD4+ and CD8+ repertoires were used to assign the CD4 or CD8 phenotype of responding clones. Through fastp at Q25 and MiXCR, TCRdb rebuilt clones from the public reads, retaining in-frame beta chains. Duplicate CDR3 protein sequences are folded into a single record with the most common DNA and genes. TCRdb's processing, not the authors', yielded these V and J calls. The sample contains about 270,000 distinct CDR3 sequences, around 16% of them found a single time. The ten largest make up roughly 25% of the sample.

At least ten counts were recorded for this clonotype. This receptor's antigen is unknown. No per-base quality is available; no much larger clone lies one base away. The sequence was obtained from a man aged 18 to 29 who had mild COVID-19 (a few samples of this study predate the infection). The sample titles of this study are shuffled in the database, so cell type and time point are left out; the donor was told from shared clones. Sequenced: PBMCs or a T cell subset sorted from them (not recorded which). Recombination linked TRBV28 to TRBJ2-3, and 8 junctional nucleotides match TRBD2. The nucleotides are TGTGCCAGCAGTTTACTGGGCGGGGGGAGCACAGATACGCAGTATTTT. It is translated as CASSLLGGGSTDTQYF.